The rows below give T cell receptor beta chains drawn from one sample of a study of technical replicates of blood from a few donors. Sequencing used immunoSEQ multiplex PCR; TCRdb keeps in-frame clones, though not all of them. Of roughly 81,000 clones in the sample, around 97% were seen once. Sequencing was carried out using T cells isolated from PBMCs. The receptors were gathered from a human donor in good health. Each CDR3 is given with its conserved first and last residue. D genes are given only for firm matches. Not all rows give a size; the values are once, few, many and, for expanded clones, a class.

D: TRBD1; size: NA; V: TRBV11-1; J: TRBJ2-5; DNA: TGTGCCAGCACCTCGCGAGACAGGGGGTTAGAGACCCAGTACTTC; CDR3: CASTSRDRGLETQYF
D: NA; size: NA; V: TRBV5-1; J: TRBJ1-1; DNA: TGCGCCAGCAGCTCGGGGGTTGAAGCTTTCTTT; CDR3: CASSSGVEAFF
D: TRBD2; size: NA; V: TRBV5-4; J: TRBJ2-7; DNA: TGTGCCAGCAGCTTGAAGGTGGGCCGACTAGCGGGGTCCTACGAGCAGTACTTC; CDR3: CASSLKVGRLAGSYEQYF
D: NA; size: NA; V: TRBV6-1; J: TRBJ1-5; DNA: TGTGCCAGCAGTGGACAGTTTTATAGCAATCAGCCCCAGCATTTT; CDR3: CASSGQFYSNQPQHF
D: NA; size: once; V: TRBV6-5; J: TRBJ2-1; DNA: TGTGCCAGCAGTCCCCTCGCTAACTCCTACAATGAGCAGTTCTTC; CDR3: CASSPLANSYNEQFF
D: TRBD1; size: NA; V: TRBV28; J: TRBJ1-2; DNA: TGTGCCAGCAGTGGGCTTAAAAAGACAGGGCCCTATGGCTACACCTTC; CDR3: CASSGLKKTGPYGYTF
D: TRBD1; size: NA; V: TRBV5-1; J: TRBJ1-6; DNA: TGCGCCAGCAGCCTTCGACAGGGAAATTCACCCCTCCACTTT; CDR3: CASSLRQGNSPLHF
D: NA; size: NA; V: TRBV28; J: TRBJ1-5; DNA: TGTGCCAGCAGTTTCCGGCAGCCCCAGCATTTT; CDR3: CASSFRQPQHF
D: NA; size: NA; V: TRBV25-1; J: TRBJ2-4; DNA: TGTGCCAACCCCACAGGGACCGCCAAAAACATTCAGTACTTC; CDR3: CANPTGTAKNIQYF
D: TRBD1; size: NA; V: TRBV7-8; J: TRBJ2-3; DNA: TGTGCCAGCAGCTTAGACTGGACAGGGGGTCGCTCAGATACGCAGTATTTT; CDR3: CASSLDWTGGRSDTQYF
D: TRBD1; size: NA; V: TRBV6-6; J: TRBJ1-2; DNA: TGTGCCAGCAGTTACATACAGGGGAAATATGGCTACACCTTC; CDR3: CASSYIQGKYGYTF
D: NA; size: once; V: TRBV5-1; J: TRBJ2-1; DNA: TGCGCCAGCAGCCAGGGAATGGCTGAGCAGTTCTTC; CDR3: CASSQGMAEQFF
D: NA; size: NA; V: TRBV10-2; J: TRBJ2-3; DNA: TGCGCCAGCAGTGTGTCTTTAATCGGGGGCACAGATACGCAGTATTTT; CDR3: CASSVSLIGGTDTQYF
D: TRBD1; size: NA; V: TRBV29-1; J: TRBJ1-4; DNA: TGCAGCGTGACCCCCGGGACAGGGGGGGAAAAACTGTTTTTT; CDR3: CSVTPGTGGEKLFF
D: NA; size: NA; V: TRBV7-9; J: TRBJ1-5; DNA: TGTGCCAGCAGCCCGTTGCGGGGGAAGGGCAATCAGCCCCAGCATTTT; CDR3: CASSPLRGKGNQPQHF
D: NA; size: NA; V: TRBV7-9; J: TRBJ2-5; DNA: TGTGCCAGCAGCTTATACACGGGAGTGGGCGAGACCCAGTACTTC; CDR3: CASSLYTGVGETQYF
D: NA; size: NA; V: TRBV7-9; J: TRBJ1-1; DNA: TGTGCCAGCAGCCAGAGTTTCGGGGGGAACACTGAAGCTTTCTTT; CDR3: CASSQSFGGNTEAFF
D: NA; size: once; V: TRBV10-1; J: TRBJ2-3; DNA: TGCGCCAGCAGTGACCTGCCAGGGGCCACTAAAGATACGCAGTATTTT; CDR3: CASSDLPGATKDTQYF
D: TRBD1; size: NA; V: TRBV7-9; J: TRBJ1-2; DNA: TGTGCCAGCAGCTCCCCGACAGGGAAGAACTATGGCTACACCTTC; CDR3: CASSSPTGKNYGYTF
D: TRBD2; size: once; V: TRBV5-4; J: TRBJ2-7; DNA: TGTGCCAGCAGGAGATTAACCGGGACTAGCGGGAGAAAGACCTACGAGCAGTACTTC; CDR3: CASRRLTGTSGRKTYEQYF
D: NA; size: NA; V: TRBV7-9; J: TRBJ2-2; DNA: TGTGCCAGCACCCCTGAGCAGGGAGGCATGGGCGGGGAGCTGTTTTTT; CDR3: CASTPEQGGMGGELFF
D: TRBD1; size: once; V: TRBV6-5; J: TRBJ1-6; DNA: TGTGCCAGCAGCCCCGGGACAGGGTTACCCCTCCACTTT; CDR3: CASSPGTGLPLHF
D: NA; size: NA; V: TRBV30; J: TRBJ2-7; DNA: TGTGCCTGGAAGCCCTGGGGGCGAAGCTCCTACGAGCAGTACTTC; CDR3: CAWKPWGRSSYEQYF
D: TRBD2; size: NA; V: TRBV5-1; J: TRBJ2-1; DNA: TGCGCCAGCAGCTTGGCCGGCGGGGGCTCCTACAATGAGCAGTTCTTC; CDR3: CASSLAGGGSYNEQFF
D: NA; size: NA; V: TRBV27; J: TRBJ1-1; DNA: TGTGCCAGCAGCTCGATACTCCTGAACACTGAAGCTTTCTTT; CDR3: CASSSILLNTEAFF
D: NA; size: once; V: TRBV5-1; J: TRBJ2-6; DNA: TGCGCCAGCAGCCCACAGGGGGGGTTCTCTGGGGCCAACGTCCTGACTTTC; CDR3: CASSPQGGFSGANVLTF